These T cell receptor beta chains were read from a single sample in a study of blood T cells in healthy people across ages. From the 5' RACE reads, TCRdb called clonotypes with MiXCR, one entry per CDR3 protein. The sample has 1.5 million to 2 million distinct CDR3 sequences, roughly 27% seen once. The sequenced sample consisted of blood. These receptors came from a woman in her 30s in good health. Each CDR3 is given with its conserved first and last residue. Each record gives: V gene, J gene, clone size, D gene, CDR3 length, CDR3 protein. D genes are given only for firm matches. Some rows have no size entry. The others give once, few or many, or a class for an expanded clone.

>TRBV29-1|TRBJ1-2|many|-|13
CSVVPNSGYGYTF
>TRBV28|TRBJ1-5|-|-|14
CASSFTGTNQPQHF
>TRBV29-1|TRBJ1-3|-|-|16
CSVVRAVGVSGNTIYF
>TRBV6-5|TRBJ2-4|few|-|11
CASSYQNIQYF
>TRBV10-3|TRBJ2-5|few|TRBD1|15
CAISRGTGGEETQYF
>TRBV20-1|TRBJ2-7|-|-|14
CSAVKAGVRYEQYF
>TRBV2|TRBJ2-7|-|TRBD1|14
CASSEDRGENEQYF
>TRBV5-1|TRBJ2-1|many|-|11
CASSFASEQFF
>TRBV5-1|TRBJ2-7|many|-|16
CASSPGVAGIPYEQYF
>TRBV9|TRBJ1-1|-|TRBD1|15
CASSVGQAGNTEAFF
>TRBV3-1|TRBJ1-1|-|-|14
CASSPRGRRPEAFF
>TRBV24-1|TRBJ2-5|-|-|14
CATIPFRGRETQYF
>TRBV28|TRBJ2-1|-|TRBD1|17
CASSLSSGTGAYNEQFF
>TRBV3-1|TRBJ1-2|-|-|15
CASSQGGAPNYGYTF
>TRBV7-9|TRBJ1-1|-|-|13
CASTLGRNTEAFF
>TRBV12-5|TRBJ1-2|-|-|11
CASGHRGGYTF
>TRBV5-1|TRBJ2-5|few|TRBD1|15
CASSLDTGGQETQYF
>TRBV10-3|TRBJ2-3|-|TRBD2|18
CAISDRGGPSESTDTQYF
>TRBV10-3|TRBJ2-1|-|TRBD2|15
CAISAGLAGEDEQFF
>TRBV20-1|TRBJ2-7|few|TRBD2|17
CSARARRGAGGLREQYF
>TRBV28|TRBJ1-5|few|-|11
CASSFRQPQHF
>TRBV6-5|TRBJ2-7|many|TRBD1|14
CASSLRDRDHEQYF
>TRBV20-1|TRBJ2-5|few|-|15
CSANLPRGEQETQYF
>TRBV4-2|TRBJ2-7|-|TRBD2|15
CASSHSLAGNYEQYF
>TRBV6-5|TRBJ2-3|few|-|13
CVVGRQFTDTQYF
>TRBV7-2|TRBJ2-3|many|-|14
CASSSDWGADTQYF
>TRBV7-2|TRBJ1-2|-|TRBD1|15
CASSFRDRPNYGYTF
>TRBV20-1|TRBJ2-3|few|-|13
CSAPTSFADTQYF
>TRBV3-1|TRBJ2-5|few|TRBD2|14
CASSHPGGHETQYF
>TRBV29-1|TRBJ2-3|many|-|13
CSVVGLPADTQYF
>TRBV5-1|TRBJ2-7|-|-|15
CASSLVPGSSYEQYF
>TRBV6-5|TRBJ2-6|-|-|14
CASTVRSGANVLTF
>TRBV12-3/TRBV12-4|TRBJ1-2|few|TRBD1|14
CASSLSAGGYGYTF
>TRBV12-3/TRBV12-4|TRBJ2-3|few|-|13
CASTTIRSDTQYF
>TRBV7-2|TRBJ1-2|few|-|15
CASSDNQGRDGGYTF
>TRBV4-1|TRBJ2-5|-|TRBD1|16
CASSQVPGQGRETQYF
>TRBV5-1|TRBJ2-2|few|-|16
CASSLYGTPNTGELFF
>TRBV12-3/TRBV12-4|TRBJ2-5|-|-|14
CASSPLETGGDQYF
>TRBV20-1|TRBJ1-4|many|-|13
CSAESGEGEKLFF
>TRBV5-1|TRBJ2-6|-|-|19
CASSLELGQAFAGANVLTF
>TRBV6-5|TRBJ2-1|few|-|15
CASSYFAGAGNEQFF
>TRBV20-1|TRBJ1-4|few|-|16
CSARDVAIPTNEKLFF
>TRBV12-3/TRBV12-4|TRBJ1-2|-|-|13
CASSLGQVSGYTF
>TRBV4-2|TRBJ2-3|many|-|15
CASSLTFRVTDTQYF
>TRBV7-6|TRBJ2-7|-|TRBD1|15
CASSSEAGGPYEQYF
>TRBV20-1|TRBJ2-3|few|TRBD2|19
CSARELTAGTPERTDTQYF